This TCR beta chain stems from a study of CD8 T cells in ankylosing spondylitis. Study-wide findings and caveats: Some motif variants had been reported before (in reactive arthritis synovial fluid and blood). A TCR beta motif of 7 to 9 highly homologous variants seemed to mark ankylosing spondylitis blood.

The germline V gene has CDR1 DFQATT and CDR2 SNEGSKA (reference sequence). The CDR3 has 14 residues. Trimming stripped 3 bases from V and 8 bases from J, with 17 bases between. TCRdb called the 5' RACE reads again in MiXCR, with one record for every CDR3 protein. The sample includes over 400,000 distinct CDR3 sequences, roughly a quarter of them seen just once. Comment on this clonotype: Its antigen is not known.

What was sequenced was blood, either unsorted or a sorted T cell fraction (not recorded which). The rearrangement joins TRBV20-1 to TRBJ2-1; D might be TRBD1 (5 bases). The receptor was isolated from a male donor with ankylosing spondylitis. CDR3 amino acids: CSARGPGVEDEQFF. CDR3 sequence (DNA): TGCAGTGCTAGGGGGCCGGGCGTTGAGGATGAGCAGTTCTTC.